This TCR beta chain originates from a study of T cell repertoires in cytomegalovirus infection. Study-level background: Public TCR beta signatures indicated both CMV infection and matching HLA type. Notes on the study in general: Ex vivo responses were dominated by HLA-C-restricted CMV-specific TCR beta clonotypes. CMV carriers with the relevant HLA were identified by cumulative public TCR beta family frequency.

This clonotype was recorded many times. Antigen specificity is unknown. TCRdb reprocessed the reads with MiXCR, giving one entry per CDR3 protein. This table has approximately 500,000 distinct CDR3 sequences, approximately 10% appearing once. Trimming cost V 4 bases and J 7 bases, with 19 bases left between them. CDR1 SQVTM and CDR2 ANQGSEA come from the germline V gene. The CDR3 is 14 residues long. The gene calls are TRBV29-1 and TRBJ1-2; a weak D match, TRBD1 (5 bases). This clonotype was obtained from a human donor in good health (CMV status not recorded). Some clones in this sample may be carry-over from other donors' samples. Input material: PBMCs. Here the CDR3 reads CSVGREELPGGYTF. CDR3 bases: TGCAGCGTTGGCAGGGAAGAATTACCGGGTGGCTACACCTTC.